What follows are 25 T cell receptor beta chains derived from one specimen sequenced in a study of blood T cell repertoires in COVID-19. Profiled with immunoSEQ multiplex PCR; TCRdb holds only in-frame clones, not every one. The sample includes around 190,000 clones, approximately 79% of them seen just once. The sample consisted of peripheral blood. The receptors shown here come from a woman between 50 and 59 years old with acute or convalescent COVID-19.

The rearrangement uses TRBV18 and TRBJ1-2; tentative D call: TRBD1 (5 bases). With 2 bases removed from V and 2 bases from J, the gap between germline ends came to 12 bases. CDR1 is KGHSH and CDR2 is LQKENI in the germline V gene. The CDR3 has 15 residues. The CDR3 loop is CASSPSGDLNYGYTF. The CDR3 DNA sequence: TGTGCCAGCTCACCATCGGGGGACCTAAACTATGGCTACACCTTC.

This clone came up a few times. V is TRBV7-2 and J is TRBJ2-7; TRBD2 might be the D (6 bases). Trimming took 1 base from V and 7 from J, leaving 11 bases between them. Germline V gene lookup returns CDR1 SGHTA and CDR2 FQGNSA. CDR3 length: 13 residues. CDR3: CASSLGGRREQYF. The CDR3 coding sequence is TGTGCCAGCAGCTTAGGAGGGAGGAGAGAGCAGTACTTC.

The table lists this clone with a few counts. The chain joins TRBV6-6 to TRBJ2-1, with 10 bases aligning to TRBD2. V lost 6 bases and J lost 7; bases outside the gene matches: 12. CDR3 length: 16 amino acids. The V gene's germline CDR1 is MNHNY and CDR2 SVGAGI (reference sequence). The CDR3 DNA follows: TGTGCCAGCAGGCCGCCCATAAGCGGGGGGGGGAATGAGCAGTTCTTC. It codes for CASRPPISGGGNEQFF.

This chain joins TRBV28 and TRBJ1-2; D is undetermined. The ends were cut back, 5 bases at V and 7 bases at J, with 20 bases in the middle. This CDR3 contains 15 residues. CDR1 is MDHEN and CDR2 is SYDVKM in the germline V gene. The CDR3 spells CASSPSWTGMGGYTF. Written as DNA, the CDR3 is TGTGCCAGCAGTCCCTCTTGGACCGGGATGGGTGGCTACACCTTC.

The chain links TRBV29-1 to TRBJ2-5; 14 nucleotides match TRBD2. J gave up 3 bases and V 6 bases, and 3 bases lay outside the gene matches. The CDR3 extends over 14 amino acids. Per germline, CDR1 SQVTM and CDR2 ANQGSEA. This CDR3 reads CSVGGLAGEETQYF. The CDR3 DNA is TGCAGCGTCGGGGGACTAGCGGGAGAAGAGACCCAGTACTTC.

The chain joins TRBV6-6 to TRBJ1-1; the D gene is possibly TRBD1 (6 bases). Germline V lookup: CDR1 MNHNY, CDR2 SVGAGI (reference sequence). This CDR3 is 14 amino acids long. Trimming took off 5 bases at V and 3 bases at J, with 13 bases between the two ends. CDR3 protein: CASSAAGVYTEAFF. The CDR3 DNA reads as TGTGCCAGCAGTGCCGCAGGGGTATACACTGAAGCTTTCTTT.

This clone was detected only a few times. The rearrangement joins TRBV14 to TRBJ2-3; TRBD1 matches 7 bases. The germline gives CDR1 SGHDN, CDR2 FVKESK. This CDR3 is built from 15 residues. J lost 2 bases, V lost 5 bases, and 7 bases had no gene match. The CDR3 DNA follows: TGTGCCAGCAGCTCATACAGGGGACACACAGATACGCAGTATTTT. Its protein product is CASSSYRGHTDTQYF.

The rearrangement joins TRBV24-1 to TRBJ2-1; 9 bases are a match to TRBD1. This CDR3 contains 18 residues. Trimming took 5 bases from V and 6 from J; bases not matched to a gene: 16. Germline CDR1 reads KGHDR; CDR2 reads SFDVKD. CDR3 sequence: CATSVHSGQGRGFNEQFF. The DNA for the CDR3 is TGTGCCACCAGTGTCCATTCGGGACAGGGTCGGGGTTTCAATGAGCAGTTCTTC.

The rearrangement links TRBV28 to TRBJ1-1; a weak D match, TRBD1 (5 bases). In germline, CDR1 is MDHEN, CDR2 SYDVKM. The CDR3 consists of 13 residues. The V and J ends lost 2 bases and 9 bases respectively, with 13 bases between them. As DNA, the CDR3 is TGTGCCAGCAGTTTAGAATGGGGCAGTAAAGCTTTCTTT. This translates into CASSLEWGSKAFF.

This rearrangement joins TRBV4-1 to TRBJ2-3; no firm D call. From germline, CDR1 is MGHRA and CDR2 YSYEKL. The CDR3 loop spans 14 amino acids. V dropped 6 bases and J dropped 0 bases, with 10 bases sitting between them. CDR3 residues: CASSLQRSTDTQYF. The CDR3 coding sequence is TGCGCCAGCAGTCTACAGAGAAGCACAGATACGCAGTATTTT.

The chain couples TRBV6-6 to TRBJ2-7; D might be TRBD1 (6 bases). CDR1 and CDR2 from the germline V gene are MNHNY and SVGAGI (reference sequence). CDR3 length: 16 residues. The V end lost 4 bases, the J end lost 1 base, and 17 bases lay between the germline ends. The DNA of the CDR3 is TGTGCCAGCAGTTTTACCCCCACGACAGGTTCCTACGAGCAGTACTTC. It codes for CASSFTPTTGSYEQYF.

The chain joins TRBV10-3 to TRBJ1-3, with D maybe TRBD1 (5 bases). V was trimmed by 3 bases and J by 4 bases, leaving 16 bases between them. Germline V gene data show CDR1 as ENHRY and CDR2 as SYGVKD. This CDR3 has 16 amino acids. In DNA, the CDR3 is TGTGCCATCAGTGATCCGGGACGGGGACTAGGAAACACCATATATTTT. Translation: CAISDPGRGLGNTIYF.

The chain employs TRBV9 and TRBJ1-2; D gene uncertain. The germline V and J ends were trimmed by 4 bases and 9 bases, with 13 bases remaining between them. The germline V gene encodes CDR1 SGDLS and CDR2 YYNGEE. This CDR3 comprises 12 residues. As DNA, the CDR3 is TGTGCCAGCAGCCCCCGAGGGTATAGCTACACCTTC. This encodes CASSPRGYSYTF.

Here the CDR3 DNA reads TGTGCCAGCTCACCAATGAGTAAGAGCGAGCAGTACTTC. This sequence encodes CASSPMSKSEQYF. This sequence joins TRBV18 and TRBJ2-7; D gene uncertain. V was cut by 2 bases and J by 6 bases, with 11 bases left in between. The CDR3 covers 13 residues. Germline-derived CDR1 and CDR2 are KGHSH and LQKENI.

The gene calls are TRBV3-1 (or the pseudogene TRBV3-2) and TRBJ1-1; unclear D gene. The CDR3 contains 15 residues. The germline V gene has CDR1 LGHDT and CDR2 YNNKEL (reference sequence). The V end lost 2 bases, the J end lost 1 base, and 11 bases lay between the germline ends. CDR3 coding DNA: TGTGCCAGCAGCCAAAGATGGCAATCGAACACTGAAGCTTTCTTT. It codes for CASSQRWQSNTEAFF.

This clone was detected a few times. The chain joins TRBV5-6 to TRBJ1-2; D perhaps matches TRBD1 (5 bases). Trimming cost V 1 base and J 0 bases, with 13 bases left between them. This CDR3 region has 16 residues. Germline values: CDR1 SGHDT, CDR2 YYEEEE. This chain's CDR3 is CASSLPRYRTNYGYTF. In DNA, the CDR3 is TGTGCCAGCAGCTTGCCGAGGTACAGGACTAACTATGGCTACACCTTC.

The CDR3 sequence is CASSVDSLRGYTF. The CDR3 DNA sequence: TGTGCCAGCAGCGTAGACAGTCTTAGAGGCTACACCTTC. This chain uses TRBV9 with TRBJ1-2, with unresolved D. The germline CDR1 and CDR2 sequences are SGDLS and YYNGEE. The CDR3 spans 13 residues. Trimming removed 0 bases from V and 8 bases from J, with 11 bases in between.

The chain links TRBV11-2 to TRBJ1-1, with D possibly TRBD1 on 6 matching bases. The CDR3 sequence is 15 residues long. The germline V and J ends were trimmed by 8 bases and 2 bases, with 18 bases remaining between them. CDR1 and CDR2 from the germline V gene are SGHAT and FQNNGV. The CDR3 DNA is TGTGCCAGCTTAAGAGGGACACTTCTTAACACTGAAGCTTTCTTT. Translated, it gives CASLRGTLLNTEAFF. Filled out from reference TRBV11-2 and TRBJ1-1, the complete variable domain reads EAGVAQSPRYKIIEKRQSVAFWCNPISGHATLYWYQQILGQGPKLLIQFQNNGVVDDSQLPKDRFSAERLKGVDSTLKIQPAKLEDSAVYLCASLRGTLLNTEAFFGQGTRLTVV.

The V gene is TRBV5-4, the J gene TRBJ2-2; D ambiguous. The germline V gene has CDR1 SGHNT and CDR2 YYREEE (reference sequence). V shed 2 bases and J shed 7 bases, with 9 bases lying between them. CDR3 length: 13 residues. The CDR3 nucleotides read TGTGCCAGCAGCTTCCGGCAGGACGGGGAGCTGTTTTTT. It encodes CASSFRQDGELFF.

This rearrangement joins TRBV5-8 to TRBJ2-1; 7 nucleotides line up with TRBD1. This CDR3 comprises 15 residues. Germline lookup yields CDR1 SGHTS and CDR2 YDEGEE. V lost 2 bases and J lost 7; bases outside the gene matches: 9. This CDR3 reads CASSLGQVVENEQFF. The CDR3 nucleotides read TGTGCCAGCAGCTTAGGACAGGTGGTGGAGAATGAGCAGTTCTTC. Based on the CDR3 plus reference TRBV5-8 and TRBJ2-1, the full variable domain is EAGVTQSPTHLIKTRGQQATLRCSPISGHTSVYWYQQALGLGLQFLLWYDEGEERNRGNFPPRFSGRQFPNYSSELNVNALELEDSALYLCASSLGQVVENEQFFGPGTRLTVL.

There are a few counts of this clone. J is TRBJ1-1 and V is TRBV29-1, with 8 bases aligning to TRBD1. The ends lost 4 bases at V and 11 bases at J; junction bases unmatched: 18. Germline assignment: CDR1 SQVTM and CDR2 ANQGSEA. The CDR3 runs 15 residues. CDR3 amino acids: CSVGARTGRSLAAFF. CDR3 bases: TGCAGCGTTGGGGCCCGGACAGGGAGGAGTCTGGCCGCTTTCTTT.

The chain is built from TRBV27 and TRBJ1-1; D perhaps matches TRBD1 (6 bases). CDR3 length: 14 amino acids. V lost 6 bases to trimming and J lost 11 bases, with 22 bases between them. The germline V gene has CDR1 MNHEY and CDR2 SMNVEV (reference sequence). CDR3 amino acids: CASSAQTGFLGAFF. The CDR3 bases are TGTGCCAGCAGCGCCCAAACAGGGTTTTTAGGGGCTTTCTTT.

This clone was detected once. V and J are TRBV6-2 or TRBV6-3 and TRBJ2-3, with D tentatively TRBD2 (5 bases). V was shortened by 5 bases and J by 7 bases, with 7 bases between the two germline ends. CDR1 is MNHEY and CDR2 is SVGEGT in the germline V gene. The CDR3 sequence is 11 residues long. The CDR3 loop is CASSQTNTQYF. The CDR3 DNA follows: TGTGCCAGCAGTCAGACTAATACGCAGTATTTT.

This clone was counted only a few times. The chain has TRBV4-3 and TRBJ2-2; 7 nucleotides agree with TRBD1. This CDR3 has 18 amino acids. Germline V gene sequence: CDR1 LGHNA, CDR2 YSLEER. The V gene end was trimmed by 4 bases and the J gene end by 4 bases; junction bases not matched to a gene: 15. The CDR3 spells CASSLTPTGSRATGELFF. CDR3 in DNA: TGCGCCAGCAGCCTTACACCGACAGGGTCAAGGGCCACCGGGGAGCTGTTTTTT.

The J gene is TRBJ2-7, the V gene TRBV19; 9 nucleotides match TRBD1. This CDR3 is built from 15 residues. V was pared by 1 base and J by 2 bases, with 3 bases of the junction left unmatched. Germline V gene data show CDR1 as LNHDA and CDR2 as SQIVND (reference sequence). CDR3 nucleotides: TGTGCCAGTAGTATAGGGACAGGGGAAGCCTACGAGCAGTACTTC. Translating gives CASSIGTGEAYEQYF.